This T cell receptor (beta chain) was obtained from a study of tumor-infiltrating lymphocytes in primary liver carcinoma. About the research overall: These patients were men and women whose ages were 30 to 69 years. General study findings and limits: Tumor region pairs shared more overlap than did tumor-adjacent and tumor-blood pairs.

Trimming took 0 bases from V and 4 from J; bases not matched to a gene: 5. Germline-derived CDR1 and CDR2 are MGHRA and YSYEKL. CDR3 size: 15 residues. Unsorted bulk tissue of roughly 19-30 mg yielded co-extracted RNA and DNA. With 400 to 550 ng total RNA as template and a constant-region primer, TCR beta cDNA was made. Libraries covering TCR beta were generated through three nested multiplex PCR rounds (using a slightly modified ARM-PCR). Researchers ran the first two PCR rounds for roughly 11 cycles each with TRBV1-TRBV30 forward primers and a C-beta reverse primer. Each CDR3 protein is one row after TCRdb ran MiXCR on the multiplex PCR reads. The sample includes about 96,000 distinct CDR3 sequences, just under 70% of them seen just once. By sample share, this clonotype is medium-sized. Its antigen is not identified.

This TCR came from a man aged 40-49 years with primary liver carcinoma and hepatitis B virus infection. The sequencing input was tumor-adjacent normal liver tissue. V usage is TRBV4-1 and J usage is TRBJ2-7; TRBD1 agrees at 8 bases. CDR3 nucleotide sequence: TGCGCCAGCAGCCAAGATTACAGGGGGATATACGAGCAGTACTTC. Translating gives CASSQDYRGIYEQYF.